The present T cell receptor (beta chain) was sequenced within a study of cytomegalovirus exposure and HLA in healthy donors. CDR3 length: 17 residues. V lost 5 bases to trimming and J lost 6 bases; unmatched junction nucleotides: 11. Germline V gene data show CDR1 as SGHTA and CDR2 as FQGNSA. 60 Vbeta and 13 Jbeta primers were used in PCR. Under the authors' procedure: Later, an analysis found roughly 80 million unique TCR beta chains, and approximately 10 million of these were shared. Produced via immunoSEQ multiplex PCR; TCRdb's table is partial and in-frame only. D and trimming come from the DNA, and the V and J calls and clone size come from that table. The sample consists of approximately 100,000 clones, about 76% of them appearing once. Concerning this clone itself: What it binds is unknown.

Points from the study as a whole: The study designated 150 or so TCR beta chains cytomegalovirus-associated. Presence/absence analyses assumed roughly uniform sequencing depth across donors.

The chain uses TRBV7-2 and TRBJ1-6; 9 nucleotides line up with TRBD1. The source of this sequence is a woman aged 40-49 years in good health and CMV-seropositive. Sequenced input: PBMCs. The CDR3 nucleotides read TGTGCCAGCAGCGACCGGGCAAGACAGGGGGGTAATTCACCCCTCCACTTT. It is translated as CASSDRARQGGNSPLHF.